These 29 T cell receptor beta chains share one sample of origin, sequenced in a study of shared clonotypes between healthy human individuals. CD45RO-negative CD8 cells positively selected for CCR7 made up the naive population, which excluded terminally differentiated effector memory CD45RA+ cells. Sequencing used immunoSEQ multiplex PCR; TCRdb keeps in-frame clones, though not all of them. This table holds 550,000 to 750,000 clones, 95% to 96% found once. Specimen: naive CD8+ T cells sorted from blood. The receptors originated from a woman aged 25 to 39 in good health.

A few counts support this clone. The CDR3 DNA follows: TGTGCCAGCCACGACAGGGCAGATGGCTACACCTTC. Amino acids: CASHDRADGYTF. This chain links TRBV27 with TRBJ1-2; 7 positions agree with TRBD1. The V and J ends lost 8 bases and 6 bases, in that order; junction bases with no gene match: 6. The CDR3 contains 12 residues. Germline CDR1 is MNHEY and CDR2 is SMNVEV (reference sequence).

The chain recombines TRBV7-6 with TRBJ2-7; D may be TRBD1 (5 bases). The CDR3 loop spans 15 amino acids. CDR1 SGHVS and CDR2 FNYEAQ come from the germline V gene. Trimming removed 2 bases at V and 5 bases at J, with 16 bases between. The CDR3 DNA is TGTGCCAGCAGCTTATCCCCAGGGTCCTCAGACGAGCAGTACTTC. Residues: CASSLSPGSSDEQYF.

In DNA, the CDR3 is TGTGCCAGCAGATCCCCCCTAGCGCGCCATTACAATGAGCAGTTCTTC. As protein: CASRSPLARHYNEQFF. The chain recombines TRBV6-4 with TRBJ2-1, with TRBD2 as a possible D gene (6 bases). Trimming removed 6 bases from V and 4 bases from J, with 19 bases in between. CDR3 length: 16 residues. Per the germline V gene, CDR1 is MRHNA and CDR2 is SNTAGT.

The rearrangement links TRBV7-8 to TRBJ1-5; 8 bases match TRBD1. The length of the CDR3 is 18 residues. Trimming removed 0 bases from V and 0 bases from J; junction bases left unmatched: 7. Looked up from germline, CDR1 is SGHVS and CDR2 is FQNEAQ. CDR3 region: CASSLAVGTGYSNQPQHF. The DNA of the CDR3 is TGTGCCAGCAGCTTAGCAGTAGGGACAGGATATAGCAATCAGCCCCAGCATTTT.

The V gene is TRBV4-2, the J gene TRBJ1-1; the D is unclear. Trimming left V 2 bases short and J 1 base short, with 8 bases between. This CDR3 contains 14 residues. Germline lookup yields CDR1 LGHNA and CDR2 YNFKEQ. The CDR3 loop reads CASSQTNPNTEAFF. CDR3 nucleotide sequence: TGTGCCAGCAGCCAAACAAATCCGAACACTGAAGCTTTCTTT.

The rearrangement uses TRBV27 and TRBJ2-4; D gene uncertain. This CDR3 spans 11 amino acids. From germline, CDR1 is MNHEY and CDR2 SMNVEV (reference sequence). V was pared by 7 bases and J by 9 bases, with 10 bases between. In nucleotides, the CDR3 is TGTGCCAGCATTAGGGTCCCCATTCAGTACTTC. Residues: CASIRVPIQYF.

The CDR3 spells CASSKGGGRDTQYF. The CDR3 bases are TGTGCCAGCAGCAAAGGAGGAGGACGGGATACGCAGTATTTT. The gene calls are TRBV21-1 and TRBJ2-3; the D call TRBD2 from the table was never checked on the DNA. TRBV21-1 constitutes a pseudogene. The CDR3 spans 14 residues.

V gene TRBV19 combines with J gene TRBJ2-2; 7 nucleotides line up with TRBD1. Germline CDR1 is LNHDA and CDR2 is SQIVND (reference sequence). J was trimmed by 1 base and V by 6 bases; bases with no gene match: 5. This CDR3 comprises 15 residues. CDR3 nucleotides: TGTGCCAGTAGCCCGGGACAGATGAACACCGGGGAGCTGTTTTTT. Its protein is CASSPGQMNTGELFF.

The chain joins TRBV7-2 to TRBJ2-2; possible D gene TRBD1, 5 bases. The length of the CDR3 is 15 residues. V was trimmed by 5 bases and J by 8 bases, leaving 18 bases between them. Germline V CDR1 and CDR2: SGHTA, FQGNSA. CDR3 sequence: CASSPLSRGRGELFF. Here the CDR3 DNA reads TGTGCCAGCAGCCCTCTATCAAGGGGCAGGGGGGAGCTGTTTTTT.

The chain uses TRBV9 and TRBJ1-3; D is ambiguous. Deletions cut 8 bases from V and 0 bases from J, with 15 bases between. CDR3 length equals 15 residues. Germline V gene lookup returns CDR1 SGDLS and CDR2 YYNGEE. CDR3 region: CASRPQPDSGNTIYF. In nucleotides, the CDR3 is TGTGCCAGTAGACCACAGCCGGACTCTGGAAACACCATATATTTT.

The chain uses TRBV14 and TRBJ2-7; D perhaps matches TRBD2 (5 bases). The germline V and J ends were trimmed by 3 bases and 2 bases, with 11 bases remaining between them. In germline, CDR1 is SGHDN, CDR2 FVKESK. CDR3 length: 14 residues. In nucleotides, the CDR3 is TGTGCCAGCAGCCAGGCTCACGGGGCCTACGAGCAGTACTTC. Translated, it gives CASSQAHGAYEQYF.

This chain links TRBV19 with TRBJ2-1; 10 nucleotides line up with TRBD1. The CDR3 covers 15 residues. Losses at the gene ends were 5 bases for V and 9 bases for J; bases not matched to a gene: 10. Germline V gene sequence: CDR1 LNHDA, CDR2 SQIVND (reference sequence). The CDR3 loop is CASSSRDRGVGEQFF. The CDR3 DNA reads TGTGCCAGTAGTTCCCGGGACAGGGGTGTAGGTGAGCAGTTCTTC. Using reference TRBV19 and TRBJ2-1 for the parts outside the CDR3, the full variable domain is DGGITQSPKYLFRKEGQNVTLSCEQNLNHDAMYWYRQDPGQGLRLIYYSQIVNDFQKGDIAEGYSVSREKKESFPLTVTSAQKNPTAFYLCASSSRDRGVGEQFFGPGTRLTVL.

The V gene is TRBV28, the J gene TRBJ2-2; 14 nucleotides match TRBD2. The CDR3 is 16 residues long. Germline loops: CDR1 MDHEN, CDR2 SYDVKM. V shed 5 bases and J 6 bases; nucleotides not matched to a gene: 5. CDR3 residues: CASSPWTSGRSGELFF. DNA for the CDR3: TGTGCCAGCAGTCCGTGGACTAGCGGGAGGTCCGGGGAGCTGTTTTTT.

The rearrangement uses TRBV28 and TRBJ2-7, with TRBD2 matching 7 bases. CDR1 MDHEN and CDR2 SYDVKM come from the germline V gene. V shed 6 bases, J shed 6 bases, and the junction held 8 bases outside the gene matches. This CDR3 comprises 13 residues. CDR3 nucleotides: TGTGCCAGCAGGCAGACTAGCCCACGCGAGCAGTACTTC. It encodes CASRQTSPREQYF.

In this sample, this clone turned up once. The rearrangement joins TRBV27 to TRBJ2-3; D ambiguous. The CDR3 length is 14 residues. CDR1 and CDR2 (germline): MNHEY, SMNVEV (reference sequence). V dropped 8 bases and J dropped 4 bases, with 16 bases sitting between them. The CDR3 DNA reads TGTGCCAGCTTTCCAACTATCGCGGCAGATACGCAGTATTTT. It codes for CASFPTIAADTQYF.

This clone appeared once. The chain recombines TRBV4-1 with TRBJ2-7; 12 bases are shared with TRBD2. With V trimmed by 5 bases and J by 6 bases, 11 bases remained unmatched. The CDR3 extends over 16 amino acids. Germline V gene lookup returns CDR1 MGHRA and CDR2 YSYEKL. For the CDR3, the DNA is TGCGCCAGCAGCGAAATGCCGGGACTAGCGGGTTCCGAGCAGTACTTC. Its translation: CASSEMPGLAGSEQYF.

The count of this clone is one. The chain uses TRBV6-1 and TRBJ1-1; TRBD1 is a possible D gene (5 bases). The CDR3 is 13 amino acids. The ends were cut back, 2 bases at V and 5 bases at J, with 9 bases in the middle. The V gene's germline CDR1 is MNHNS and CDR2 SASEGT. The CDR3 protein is CASSESRGTEAFF. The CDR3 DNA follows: TGTGCCAGCAGTGAAAGTAGGGGTACTGAAGCTTTCTTT.

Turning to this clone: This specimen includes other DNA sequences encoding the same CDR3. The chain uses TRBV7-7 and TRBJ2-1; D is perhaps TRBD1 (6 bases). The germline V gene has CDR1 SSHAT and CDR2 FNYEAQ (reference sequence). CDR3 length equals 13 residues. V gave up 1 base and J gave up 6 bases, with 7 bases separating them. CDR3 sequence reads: CASSLGGGNEQFF. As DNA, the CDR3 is TGTGCCAGCAGCTTAGGAGGGGGCAATGAGCAGTTCTTC.

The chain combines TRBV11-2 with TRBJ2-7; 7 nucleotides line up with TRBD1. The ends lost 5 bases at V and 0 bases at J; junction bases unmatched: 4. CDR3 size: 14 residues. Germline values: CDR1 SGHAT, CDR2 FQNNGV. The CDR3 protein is CASSDRDSSYEQYF. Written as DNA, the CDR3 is TGTGCCAGCAGCGACCGGGACAGCTCCTACGAGCAGTACTTC.

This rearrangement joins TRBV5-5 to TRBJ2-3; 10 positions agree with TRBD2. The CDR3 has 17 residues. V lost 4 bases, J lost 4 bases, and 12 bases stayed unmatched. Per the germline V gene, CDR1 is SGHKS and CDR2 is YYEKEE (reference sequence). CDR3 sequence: CASSLSPRLAGADTQYF. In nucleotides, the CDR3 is TGTGCCAGCAGCCTGTCGCCGCGGCTAGCGGGAGCAGATACGCAGTATTTT.

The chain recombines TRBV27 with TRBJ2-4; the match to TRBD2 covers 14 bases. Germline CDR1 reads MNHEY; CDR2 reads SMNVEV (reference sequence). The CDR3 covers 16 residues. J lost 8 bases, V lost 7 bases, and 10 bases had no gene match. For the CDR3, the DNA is TGTGCCAGCATGCGCGGGACTAGCGGGAGTGGTGACATTCAGTACTTC. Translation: CASMRGTSGSGDIQYF.

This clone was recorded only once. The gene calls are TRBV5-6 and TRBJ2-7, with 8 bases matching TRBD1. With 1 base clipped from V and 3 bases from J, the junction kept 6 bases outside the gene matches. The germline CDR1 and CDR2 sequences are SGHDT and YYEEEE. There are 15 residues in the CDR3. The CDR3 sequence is CASSLTQGESYEQYF. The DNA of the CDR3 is TGTGCCAGCAGCTTGACACAGGGGGAAAGCTACGAGCAGTACTTC.

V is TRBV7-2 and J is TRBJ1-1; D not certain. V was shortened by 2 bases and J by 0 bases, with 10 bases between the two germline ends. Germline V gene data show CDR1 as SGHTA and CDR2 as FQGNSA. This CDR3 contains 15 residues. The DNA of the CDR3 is TGTGCCAGCAGCTTATTTTCTGGAATGAACACTGAAGCTTTCTTT. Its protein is CASSLFSGMNTEAFF.

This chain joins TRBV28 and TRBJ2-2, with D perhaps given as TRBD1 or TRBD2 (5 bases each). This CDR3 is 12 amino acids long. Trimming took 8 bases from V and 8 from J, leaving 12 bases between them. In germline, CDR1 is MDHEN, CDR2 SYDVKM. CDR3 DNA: TGTGCCAGCGGGGACGAATGGGGGGAGCTGTTTTTT. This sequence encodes CASGDEWGELFF.

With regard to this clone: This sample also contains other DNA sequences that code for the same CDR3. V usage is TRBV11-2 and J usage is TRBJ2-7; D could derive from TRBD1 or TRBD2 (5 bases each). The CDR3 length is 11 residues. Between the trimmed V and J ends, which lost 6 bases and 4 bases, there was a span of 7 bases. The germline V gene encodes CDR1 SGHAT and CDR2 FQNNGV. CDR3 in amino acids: CASSGGYEQYF. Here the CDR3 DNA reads TGTGCCAGCAGTGGGGGATACGAGCAGTACTTC.

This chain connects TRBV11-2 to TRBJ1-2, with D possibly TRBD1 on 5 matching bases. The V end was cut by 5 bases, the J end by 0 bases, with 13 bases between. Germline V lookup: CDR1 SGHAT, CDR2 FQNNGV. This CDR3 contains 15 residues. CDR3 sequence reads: CASSPRQSPNYGYTF. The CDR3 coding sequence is TGTGCCAGCAGCCCCCGACAGAGCCCTAACTATGGCTACACCTTC. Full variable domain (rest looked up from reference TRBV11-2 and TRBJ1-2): EAGVAQSPRYKIIEKRQSVAFWCNPISGHATLYWYQQILGQGPKLLIQFQNNGVVDDSQLPKDRFSAERLKGVDSTLKIQPAKLEDSAVYLCASSPRQSPNYGYTFGSGTRLTVV.

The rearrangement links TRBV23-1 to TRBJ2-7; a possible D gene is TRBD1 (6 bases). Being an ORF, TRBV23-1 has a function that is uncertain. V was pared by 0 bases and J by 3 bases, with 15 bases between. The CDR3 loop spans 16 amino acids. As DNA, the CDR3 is TGCGCCAGCAGTCAATCGCCGAGCAGGGGAGACTACGAGCAGTACTTC. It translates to CASSQSPSRGDYEQYF.

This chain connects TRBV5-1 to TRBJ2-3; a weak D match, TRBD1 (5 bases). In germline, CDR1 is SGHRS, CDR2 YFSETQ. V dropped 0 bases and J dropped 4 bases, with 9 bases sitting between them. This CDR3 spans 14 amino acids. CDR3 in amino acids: CASSLGGVPDTQYF. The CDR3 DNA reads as TGCGCCAGCAGCTTGGGGGGCGTCCCAGATACGCAGTATTTT.

The CDR3: CASSPGQTTEAFF. The CDR3 bases are TGCGCCAGCAGCCCCGGACAGACCACTGAAGCTTTCTTT. This rearrangement joins TRBV4-1 to TRBJ1-1; possible D gene TRBD1, 6 bases. The CDR3 length is 13 residues. From germline, CDR1 is MGHRA and CDR2 YSYEKL. The germline V and J ends were trimmed by 4 bases and 4 bases, with 10 bases remaining between them.